This T cell receptor (beta chain) was recovered during a study of T cell responses to AZD1222 COVID-19 vaccine (dated by TCRdb to 2020 to 2022). Describing the broader study: AZD1222 recipients given second doses at about 4 weeks or at about 12 weeks were pooled, since spike-specific TCR depth and breadth were not found to differ between the two schedules. TCR sequencing covered about 230 trial participants: 200 to 220 given two doses of AZD1222 and 26 given two doses of MenACWY control vaccine. Trial participants were enrolled by age into 18-55, 56-69 and 70-plus year subgroups, with roughly 150, 30 and 60 TCR-sequenced participants respectively.

This sample's time point label indicates: baseline before first vaccination. Vaccinee samples came from UK trials COV001 and COV002, including a single-blind randomized controlled phase 2/3 trial of AZD1222 (ChAdOx1 nCoV-19) in healthy adults. For TCRbeta chain sequencing, PBMC samples from trial participants were taken at day 0 and at day 28 after the second dose. There are a few counts of this clone. Its antigen is not yet known. One base away there is no much larger clone; base qualities are not given. From a lookup of the germline V gene (reference sequence), CDR1 and CDR2 are GTSNPN and SVGIG. The junction carries 14 bases between V and J, which are trimmed by 2 bases and 4 bases respectively. Taken from cysteine to phenylalanine, the CDR3 has 14 residues. The only DNA kept is the CDR3, 42 bases in frame from the first base. The CDR3 regions of human TCRbeta chains were analyzed by immunosequencing. The paper's data handling went like this. Repertoire TCRs were checked for matches against a reference library of SARS-CoV-2-specific TCRs that had been generated using the MIRA antigen-specificity platform. Breadth was defined as the fraction of unique TCRs that were SARS-CoV-2-associated, and depth was defined as the fraction of total T cells that were SARS-CoV-2-associated. Using the MIRA data, each spike-specific TCR was assigned both to the spike region to which the TCR was reactive and to a CD4 or CD8 class. Log10-transformed breadth and depth values were compared by one-way ANOVA with Sidak's multiple comparisons tests. Sourced from immuneACCESS, this table was stored by TCRdb with only in-frame sequences that have V and J called. A share of the clones is absent; for the studies checked, an unresolved V gene accounts for under half, and the remainder has no known explanation. The V and J calls and clone size were taken over from that table, and D and trimming were inferred from the DNA. Across this sample there are around 150,000 clones, with around nine tenths seen only once. The ten largest clones represent 5% of the sample.

Broader findings and caveats from the paper: Participants were mostly white British and included more females than males, and it was suggested by the authors that clonal diversity may have been underestimated. Nearly half of unique spike-specific TCRs reportedly recognized epitopes outside regions mutated in the B.1.351 and B.1.1.7 variants. Conclusions about previously exposed vaccinees were limited because only six AZD1222 recipients were SARS-CoV-2 seropositive at baseline. Because no samples from the day 14 peak response were available, repertoires could be characterized only after the peak T cell response. CD4 TCRs associated with the vaccine covered the entire spike protein, and the dominant responses were in regions 160-218 and 743-854. Spike-specific TCR breadth and depth rose significantly after two AZD1222 doses compared with day 0 and with MenACWY recipients. The 56-69-year group was small, and its depth increase did not reach significance, likely because of low power.

The TCR sequence derives from an adult in good health. The chain links TRBV30 with TRBJ1-1; no D gene can be assigned with confidence. The sample here was peripheral blood, taken on day 0 of AZD1222 vaccination. The CDR3 in this case is CAWSPDMGFTEAFF. The base sequence is TGTGCCTGGAGTCCAGACATGGGCTTCACTGAAGCTTTCTTT. With the rest looked up from the reference TRBV30 and TRBJ1-1 genes rather than sequenced, the full variable domain is SQTIHQWPATLVQPVGSPLSLECTVEGTSNPNLYWYRQAAGRGLQLLFYSVGIGQISSEVPQNLSASRPQDRQFILSSKKLLLSDSGFYLCAWSPDMGFTEAFFGQGTRLTVV.